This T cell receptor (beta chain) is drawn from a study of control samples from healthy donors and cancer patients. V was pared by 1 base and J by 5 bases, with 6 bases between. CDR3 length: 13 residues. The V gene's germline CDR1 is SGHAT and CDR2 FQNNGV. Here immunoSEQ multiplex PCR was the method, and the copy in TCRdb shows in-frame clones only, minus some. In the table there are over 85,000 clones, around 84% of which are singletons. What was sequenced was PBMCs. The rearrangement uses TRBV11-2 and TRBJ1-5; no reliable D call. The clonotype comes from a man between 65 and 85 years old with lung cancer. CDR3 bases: TGTGCCAGCAGCTTAGTCCCCGATCAGCCCCAGCATTTT. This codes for CASSLVPDQPQHF.